This is a list of T cell receptor beta chains from one sample in a study of cytomegalovirus exposure and HLA in healthy donors. Sequencing used immunoSEQ multiplex PCR; TCRdb keeps in-frame clones, though not all of them. The sample holds 100,000 to 150,000 clones, roughly three quarters seen once. Sequences were obtained from PBMCs. These receptors were obtained from a man aged 30 to 39 in good health and CMV-seropositive. The CDR3 runs from the conserved cysteine through the conserved F or W. The D gene is left open where the match is weak. Some rows mark clone size as missing; the rest say once, few, many or name a class of expanded clone.

v_gene: TRBV5-8; j_gene: TRBJ2-7; abundance: once; d_gene: TRBD2; CDR3nt: TGTGCCAGCAGCCCTAGCGGTAACGAGCAGTACTTC; CDR3aa: CASSPSGNEQYF
v_gene: TRBV5-1; j_gene: TRBJ1-1; abundance: -; d_gene: TRBD1; CDR3nt: TGCGCCAGCAGCCCCCAGACAGGGACAAACACTGAAGCTTTCTTT; CDR3aa: CASSPQTGTNTEAFF
v_gene: TRBV6-5; j_gene: TRBJ2-7; abundance: -; d_gene: -; CDR3nt: TGTGCCAGCAGCTACGCGCCGGGCAGGGAACACGAGCAGTACTTC; CDR3aa: CASSYAPGREHEQYF
v_gene: TRBV7-2; j_gene: TRBJ1-2; abundance: -; d_gene: -; CDR3nt: TGTGCCAGCACCCTCGGAGCGGGTAACTATGGCTACACCTTC; CDR3aa: CASTLGAGNYGYTF
v_gene: TRBV19; j_gene: TRBJ1-2; abundance: -; d_gene: -; CDR3nt: TGTGCCAGTAGTAGCGTAGCGTTTGCCTATGGCTACACCTTC; CDR3aa: CASSSVAFAYGYTF
v_gene: TRBV5-6; j_gene: TRBJ2-5; abundance: few; d_gene: -; CDR3nt: TGTGCCAGCAGGGAATTAACAGTACAAGAGACCCAGTACTTC; CDR3aa: CASRELTVQETQYF
v_gene: TRBV5-1; j_gene: TRBJ2-7; abundance: -; d_gene: TRBD1; CDR3nt: TGCGCCAGCAGACGGACAGGGGGTTCCTACGAGCAGTACTTC; CDR3aa: CASRRTGGSYEQYF
v_gene: TRBV4-3; j_gene: TRBJ2-3; abundance: few; d_gene: TRBD1; CDR3nt: TGCGCCAGCAGCCAAGATCCGGGACAGGGGGCAGATACGCAGTATTTT; CDR3aa: CASSQDPGQGADTQYF
v_gene: TRBV6-5; j_gene: TRBJ2-7; abundance: -; d_gene: TRBD2; CDR3nt: TGTGCCAGCAGTTACGCGGGAGAGATCTACGAGCAGTACTTC; CDR3aa: CASSYAGEIYEQYF
v_gene: TRBV4-3; j_gene: TRBJ2-1; abundance: few; d_gene: -; CDR3nt: TGCGCCAGCAGCTCCAAGACCGCCAGGAGGGGCAATGAGCAGTTCTTC; CDR3aa: CASSSKTARRGNEQFF
v_gene: TRBV5-1; j_gene: TRBJ1-4; abundance: -; d_gene: -; CDR3nt: TGCGCCAGCAGCTTGGGCGGTGAAAAACTGTTTTTT; CDR3aa: CASSLGGEKLFF
v_gene: TRBV11-1; j_gene: TRBJ2-1; abundance: -; d_gene: TRBD2; CDR3nt: TGTGCCAGCAGCTCAGCGGGAGGAGGGTACAATGAGCAGTTCTTC; CDR3aa: CASSSAGGGYNEQFF
v_gene: TRBV29-1; j_gene: TRBJ2-1; abundance: -; d_gene: -; CDR3nt: TGCAGCGTCGCCACTTTGAATGAGCAGTTCTTC; CDR3aa: CSVATLNEQFF
v_gene: TRBV28; j_gene: TRBJ1-2; abundance: -; d_gene: TRBD1; CDR3nt: TGTGCCAGCAGTTTCCAGGACAGGTTGCCGTTCTATGGCTACACCTTC; CDR3aa: CASSFQDRLPFYGYTF
v_gene: TRBV5-4; j_gene: TRBJ2-7; abundance: -; d_gene: -; CDR3nt: TGTGCCAGCAGCCACCCTAGCAGCTGGAACGAGCAGTACTTC; CDR3aa: CASSHPSSWNEQYF
v_gene: TRBV11-3; j_gene: TRBJ1-1; abundance: -; d_gene: TRBD1; CDR3nt: TGTGCCAGCAGCTCGCCTCCTCGGCGACAGGGAACTTTCACTGAAGCTTTCTTT; CDR3aa: CASSSPPRRQGTFTEAFF
v_gene: TRBV6-5; j_gene: TRBJ1-1; abundance: -; d_gene: -; CDR3nt: TGTGCCAGCAGTTCCCCAGGAGGGTTTAGCACTGAAGCTTTCTTT; CDR3aa: CASSSPGGFSTEAFF
v_gene: TRBV6-6; j_gene: TRBJ2-2; abundance: -; d_gene: -; CDR3nt: TGTGCCACTGAGGGTAGCCGGAGGACCGGGGAGCTGTTTTTT; CDR3aa: CATEGSRRTGELFF
v_gene: TRBV5-1; j_gene: TRBJ1-2; abundance: -; d_gene: -; CDR3nt: TGCGCCAGCAGCTTGGTGGAGGGATATGGCTACACCTTC; CDR3aa: CASSLVEGYGYTF
v_gene: TRBV19; j_gene: TRBJ1-2; abundance: -; d_gene: TRBD1; CDR3nt: TGTGCCAGTAGTATCTCCGGGACAGCCTTCAATGGCTACACCTTC; CDR3aa: CASSISGTAFNGYTF
v_gene: TRBV13; j_gene: TRBJ1-1; abundance: few; d_gene: -; CDR3nt: TGTGCCAGCAGCTTAGGCCGGGGGGGGAACACTGAAGCTTTCTTT; CDR3aa: CASSLGRGGNTEAFF
v_gene: TRBV4-1; j_gene: TRBJ1-3; abundance: -; d_gene: -; CDR3nt: TGCGCCAGCAGCCAAACAGGAAGGGACTCTGGAAACACCATATATTTT; CDR3aa: CASSQTGRDSGNTIYF
v_gene: TRBV18; j_gene: TRBJ2-1; abundance: -; d_gene: TRBD1; CDR3nt: TGTGCCAGCTCACCAGACTCCGGGACAGGGCGGGTCAATGAGCAGTTCTTC; CDR3aa: CASSPDSGTGRVNEQFF
v_gene: TRBV6-1; j_gene: TRBJ2-7; abundance: -; d_gene: -; CDR3nt: TGTGCCAGCAACTTAGGAGGCAGTACCTACGAGCAGTACTTC; CDR3aa: CASNLGGSTYEQYF
v_gene: TRBV5-1; j_gene: TRBJ1-3; abundance: few; d_gene: TRBD1; CDR3nt: TGCGCCAGCAGCCCGGGACAGCTGAACACCATATATTTT; CDR3aa: CASSPGQLNTIYF
v_gene: TRBV21-1; j_gene: TRBJ2-7; abundance: few; d_gene: -; CDR3nt: TGTGCCAGCAGCAAAGAGACTAGCGGTACGCAGTTAACCTACGAGCAGTACTTC; CDR3aa: CASSKETSGTQLTYEQYF
v_gene: TRBV27; j_gene: TRBJ1-5; abundance: -; d_gene: -; CDR3nt: TGTGCCAGCAGTCAGCGACAGGACGGCAATCAGCCCCAGCATTTT; CDR3aa: CASSQRQDGNQPQHF
v_gene: TRBV6-4; j_gene: TRBJ2-7; abundance: -; d_gene: TRBD1; CDR3nt: TGTGCCAGGACAGGGGCAAGGAGCTCCTACGAGCAGTACTTC; CDR3aa: CARTGARSSYEQYF
v_gene: TRBV19; j_gene: TRBJ1-2; abundance: -; d_gene: TRBD1; CDR3nt: TGTGCCAGTACCCACCCGACAGGGTACTATGGCTACACCTTC; CDR3aa: CASTHPTGYYGYTF
v_gene: TRBV9; j_gene: TRBJ2-7; abundance: -; d_gene: -; CDR3nt: TGTGCCAGCAGCGTTAACCCAGGGGACGAGCAGTACTTC; CDR3aa: CASSVNPGDEQYF
v_gene: TRBV11-3; j_gene: TRBJ2-7; abundance: -; d_gene: TRBD1; CDR3nt: TGTGCCAGCAGCCTAGGTGGGACAGCGGCGGGCGAGCAGTACTTC; CDR3aa: CASSLGGTAAGEQYF
v_gene: TRBV11-1; j_gene: TRBJ2-6; abundance: -; d_gene: TRBD1; CDR3nt: TGTGCCAGCAGCCTGAATAGGGGGCTCTCTCTCTCTGGGGCCAACGTCCTGACTTTC; CDR3aa: CASSLNRGLSLSGANVLTF
v_gene: TRBV9; j_gene: TRBJ2-5; abundance: -; d_gene: TRBD1; CDR3nt: TGTGCCAGCAGCGCCCAGGGGGCGAGGGAGACCCAGTACTTC; CDR3aa: CASSAQGARETQYF
v_gene: TRBV4-3; j_gene: TRBJ2-2; abundance: -; d_gene: -; CDR3nt: TGCGCCAGCAGCCAAGAGGCTGGTCCCCTTAACACCGGGGAGCTGTTTTTT; CDR3aa: CASSQEAGPLNTGELFF
v_gene: TRBV10-3; j_gene: TRBJ2-7; abundance: -; d_gene: TRBD1; CDR3nt: TGTGCCATCATGCGGACAGGAGACCACGAGCAGTACTTC; CDR3aa: CAIMRTGDHEQYF
v_gene: TRBV6-4; j_gene: TRBJ2-1; abundance: -; d_gene: TRBD2; CDR3nt: TGTGCCAGCAGTGAACGTACTAGCGGACACAATGAGCAGTTCTTC; CDR3aa: CASSERTSGHNEQFF